This T cell receptor (beta chain) derives from a study of blood T cell repertoires in COVID-19. V lost 4 bases, J lost 9 bases, and 10 bases stayed unmatched. Germline V gene lookup returns CDR1 SGHRS and CDR2 YFSETQ. The CDR3 sequence is 15 residues long. The protocol was immunoSEQ multiplex PCR, while the TCRdb copy is restricted to in-frame clones and leaves out a portion. Seen here are 85,000 or so clones, 65% to 90% observed once, and the top ten hold about 45%. This receptor was identified in a man aged 80 or over with acute or convalescent COVID-19. Sequenced input: peripheral blood. This chain connects TRBV5-1 to TRBJ2-1; TRBD2 matches at 10 bases. The CDR3 loop reads CASSNTPGLATEQFF. The CDR3 DNA sequence: TGCGCCAGCAGCAATACACCGGGACTAGCGACTGAGCAGTTCTTC. Full variable domain (rest looked up from reference TRBV5-1 and TRBJ2-1): KAGVTQTPRYLIKTRGQQVTLSCSPISGHRSVSWYQQTPGQGLQFLFEYFSETQRNKGNFPGRFSGRQFSNSRSEMNVSTLELGDSALYLCASSNTPGLATEQFFGPGTRLTVL.